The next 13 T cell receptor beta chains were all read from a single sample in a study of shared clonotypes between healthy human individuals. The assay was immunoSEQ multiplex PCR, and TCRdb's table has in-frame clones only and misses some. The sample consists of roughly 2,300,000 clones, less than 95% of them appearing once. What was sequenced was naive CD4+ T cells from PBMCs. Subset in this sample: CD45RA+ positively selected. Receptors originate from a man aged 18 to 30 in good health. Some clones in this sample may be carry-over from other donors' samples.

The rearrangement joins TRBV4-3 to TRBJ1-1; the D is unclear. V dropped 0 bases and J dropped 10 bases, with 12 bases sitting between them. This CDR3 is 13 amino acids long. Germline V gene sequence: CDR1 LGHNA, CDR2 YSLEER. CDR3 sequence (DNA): TGCGCCAGCAGCCAAGAAGGGATGGCGGTAGCTTTCTTT. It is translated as CASSQEGMAVAFF.

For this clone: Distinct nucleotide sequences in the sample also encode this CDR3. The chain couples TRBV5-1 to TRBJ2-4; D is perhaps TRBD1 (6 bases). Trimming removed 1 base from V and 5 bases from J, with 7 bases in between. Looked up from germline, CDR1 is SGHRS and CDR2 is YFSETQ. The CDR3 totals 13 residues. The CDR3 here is CASSLWGQNIQYF. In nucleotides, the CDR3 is TGCGCCAGCAGCTTGTGGGGGCAAAACATTCAGTACTTC.

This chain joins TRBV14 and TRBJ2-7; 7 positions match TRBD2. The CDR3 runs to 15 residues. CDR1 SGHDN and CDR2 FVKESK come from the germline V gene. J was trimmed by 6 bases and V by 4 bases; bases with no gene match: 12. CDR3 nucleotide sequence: TGTGCCAGCAGCCGAGCGCTAGCGGTAATGGTCGAGCAGTACTTC. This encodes CASSRALAVMVEQYF.

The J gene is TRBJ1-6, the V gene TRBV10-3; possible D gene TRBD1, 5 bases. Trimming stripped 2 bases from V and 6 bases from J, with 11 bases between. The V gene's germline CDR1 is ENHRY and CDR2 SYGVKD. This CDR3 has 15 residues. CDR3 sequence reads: CAISERGPTNSPLHF. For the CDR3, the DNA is TGTGCCATCAGTGAGAGGGGACCGACTAATTCACCCCTCCACTTT.

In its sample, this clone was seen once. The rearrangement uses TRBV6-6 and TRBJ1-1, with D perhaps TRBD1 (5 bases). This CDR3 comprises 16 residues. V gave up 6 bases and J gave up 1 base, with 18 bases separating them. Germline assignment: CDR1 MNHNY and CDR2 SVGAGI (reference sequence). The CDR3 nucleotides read TGTGCCAGCAGCTTAAAAACCGGGACGGAGAACACTGAAGCTTTCTTT. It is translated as CASSLKTGTENTEAFF.

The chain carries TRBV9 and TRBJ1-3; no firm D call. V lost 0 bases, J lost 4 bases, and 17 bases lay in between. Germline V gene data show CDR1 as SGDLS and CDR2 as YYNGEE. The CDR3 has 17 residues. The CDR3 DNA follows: TGTGCCAGCAGCGTAGATGGGGATAGGCTCTCGGGAAACACCATATATTTT. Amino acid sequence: CASSVDGDRLSGNTIYF.

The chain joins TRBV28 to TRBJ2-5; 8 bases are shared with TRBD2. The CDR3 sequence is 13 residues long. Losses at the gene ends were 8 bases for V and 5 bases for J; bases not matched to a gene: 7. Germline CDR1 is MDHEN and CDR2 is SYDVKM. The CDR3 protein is CASASGSGETQYF. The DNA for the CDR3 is TGTGCCAGCGCGAGCGGGAGCGGTGAGACCCAGTACTTC.

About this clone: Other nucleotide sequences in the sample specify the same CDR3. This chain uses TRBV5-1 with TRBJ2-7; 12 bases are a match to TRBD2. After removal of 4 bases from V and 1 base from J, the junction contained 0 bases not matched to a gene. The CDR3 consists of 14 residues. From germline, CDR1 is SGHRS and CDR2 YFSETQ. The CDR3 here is CASSLAGGSYEQYF. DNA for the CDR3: TGCGCCAGCAGCCTAGCGGGAGGGTCCTACGAGCAGTACTTC. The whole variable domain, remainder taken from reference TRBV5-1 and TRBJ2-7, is KAGVTQTPRYLIKTRGQQVTLSCSPISGHRSVSWYQQTPGQGLQFLFEYFSETQRNKGNFPGRFSGRQFSNSRSEMNVSTLELGDSALYLCASSLAGGSYEQYFGPGTRLTVT.

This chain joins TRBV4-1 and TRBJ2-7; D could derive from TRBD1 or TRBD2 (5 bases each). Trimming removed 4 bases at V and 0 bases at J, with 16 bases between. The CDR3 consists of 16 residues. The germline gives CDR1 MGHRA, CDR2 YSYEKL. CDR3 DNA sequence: TGCGCCAGCAGCCCGCCGGGACGGACAAGCTCCTACGAGCAGTACTTC. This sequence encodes CASSPPGRTSSYEQYF.

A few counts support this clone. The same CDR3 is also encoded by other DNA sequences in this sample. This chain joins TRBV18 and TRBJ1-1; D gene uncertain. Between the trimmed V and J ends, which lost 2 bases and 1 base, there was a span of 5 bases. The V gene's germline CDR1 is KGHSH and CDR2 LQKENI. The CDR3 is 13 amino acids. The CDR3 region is CASSPRENTEAFF. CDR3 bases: TGTGCCAGCTCACCAAGGGAGAACACTGAAGCTTTCTTT.

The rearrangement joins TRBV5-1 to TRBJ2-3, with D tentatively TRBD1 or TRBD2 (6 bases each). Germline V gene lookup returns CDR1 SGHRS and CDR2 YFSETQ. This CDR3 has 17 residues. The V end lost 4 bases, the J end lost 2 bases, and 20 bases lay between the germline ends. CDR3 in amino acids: CASSPGASGQFTDTQYF. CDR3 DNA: TGCGCCAGCAGCCCGGGGGCCTCGGGACAATTCACAGATACGCAGTATTTT.

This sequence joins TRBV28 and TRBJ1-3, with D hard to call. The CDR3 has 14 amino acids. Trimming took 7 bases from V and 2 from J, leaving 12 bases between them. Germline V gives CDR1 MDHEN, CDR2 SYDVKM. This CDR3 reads CASKRPYPGNTIYF. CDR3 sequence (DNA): TGTGCCAGCAAACGGCCTTACCCTGGAAACACCATATATTTT.

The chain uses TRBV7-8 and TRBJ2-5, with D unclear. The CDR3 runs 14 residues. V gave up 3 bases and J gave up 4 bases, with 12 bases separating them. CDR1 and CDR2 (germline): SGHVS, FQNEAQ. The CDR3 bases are TGTGCCAGCAGCTTCGACCGATCCCTAGAGACCCAGTACTTC. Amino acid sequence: CASSFDRSLETQYF.